These T cell receptor beta chains were read from a single sample in a study of blood T cell repertoires in COVID-19. The assay was immunoSEQ multiplex PCR, and TCRdb's table has in-frame clones only and misses some. The profile shows about 78,000 clones, around nine tenths of them singletons. The material sequenced was peripheral blood. The origin of the receptors is a man aged 50 or older with active or convalescent COVID-19. Both conserved end residues are part of each CDR3. The D gene is left open where the match is weak. Where a row states a size, it is once, few, many or the class of an expanded clone; other rows omit it.

cdr3_aa	cdr3_nt	clone_size	v_call	j_call	d_call
CASSGSGGRHEQYF	TGTGCCAGCAGTGGAAGCGGGGGGCGCCACGAGCAGTACTTC	.	TRBV6-2/TRBV6-3	TRBJ2-7	TRBD2
CASRADREPYSGYTF	TGTGCCAGCAGAGCTGACAGGGAGCCCTATTCTGGCTACACCTTC	.	TRBV2	TRBJ1-2	TRBD1
CASSFGVGQPQHF	TGTGCCAGCAGTTTCGGGGTCGGTCAGCCCCAGCATTTT	.	TRBV12-3/TRBV12-4	TRBJ1-5	.
CASSLGAANQPQHF	TGTGCCAGCAGCTTAGGGGCCGCGAATCAGCCCCAGCATTTT	.	TRBV11-2	TRBJ1-5	.
CASSSPAGNSYNEQFF	TGTGCCAGCAGTTCCCCAGCGGGGAACTCCTACAATGAGCAGTTCTTC	once	TRBV28	TRBJ2-1	TRBD2
CASSLGGRPAYNEQFF	TGTGCCAGCAGCTTAGGGGGCAGACCGGCATACAATGAGCAGTTCTTC	.	TRBV7-2	TRBJ2-1	.
CASSLEDHSQYF	TGTGCCAGCAGTTTGGAGGATCATAGCCAGTATTTT	.	TRBV28	TRBJ2-3	.
CASSLGQTDGYTF	TGTGCCAGCAGTTTGGGGCAGACGGACGGCTACACCTTC	.	TRBV28	TRBJ1-2	.
CASSRTGTGGEGYTF	TGTGCCAGCAGCAGAACCGGGACAGGGGGCGAGGGCTACACCTTC	.	TRBV21-1	TRBJ1-2	.
CASRSPVEKNTEAFF	TGTGCCAGCAGGTCCCCCGTGGAGAAGAACACTGAAGCTTTCTTT	.	TRBV28	TRBJ1-1	.
CASSSEWVNEKLFF	TGTGCCAGCAGCTCGGAGTGGGTTAATGAAAAACTGTTTTTT	.	TRBV5-5	TRBJ1-4	.
CATRGGVTDTQYF	TGTGCCACCCGCGGGGGGGTCACAGATACGCAGTATTTT	once	TRBV10-3	TRBJ2-3	TRBD2
CASSTPPLVRAETQYF	TGTGCCAGCAGCACCCCCCCACTCGTGCGCGCGGAGACCCAGTACTTC	.	TRBV6-2/TRBV6-3	TRBJ2-5	.
CASSANQGWTEAFF	TGTGCCAGCTCAGCCAACCAGGGGTGGACTGAAGCTTTCTTT	.	TRBV18	TRBJ1-1	.
CASTWDSGGETQYF	TGTGCCAGCACCTGGGACTCAGGTGGGGAGACCCAGTACTTC	.	TRBV28	TRBJ2-5	.
CASSQGASGGYEKLFF	TGTGCCAGCAGCCAGGGGGCCTCAGGGGGGTACGAAAAACTGTTTTTT	.	TRBV7-2	TRBJ1-4	TRBD1
CASSQDRAGEQFF	TGCGCCAGCAGCCAAGACAGGGCGGGGGAGCAGTTCTTC	.	TRBV4-3	TRBJ2-1	.
CASTPTANTEAFF	TGTGCCAGCACCCCGACAGCGAACACTGAAGCTTTCTTT	.	TRBV6-5	TRBJ1-1	.
CASSLVGTGARETQYF	TGTGCCAGCAGCTTGGTGGGGACAGGGGCTCGGGAGACCCAGTACTTC	.	TRBV5-6	TRBJ2-5	TRBD1
CASSLSQGAGNEQFF	TGCGCCAGCAGCTTGAGTCAGGGGGCGGGTAATGAGCAGTTCTTC	.	TRBV5-1	TRBJ2-1	TRBD1
CASSLWASTDTQYF	TGTGCCAGCAGTTTATGGGCTAGCACAGATACGCAGTATTTT	.	TRBV27	TRBJ2-3	.
CASSPKTGLENIQYF	TGTGCCAGTAGTCCAAAGACAGGGCTTGAAAACATTCAGTACTTC	.	TRBV19	TRBJ2-4	TRBD1
CASSLQSEAFF	TGTGCCAGCAGCTTGCAGTCTGAAGCTTTCTTT	.	TRBV5-5	TRBJ1-1	.
CTSSQERETGEHEQFF	TGCACCAGCAGCCAAGAGCGGGAGACAGGGGAACATGAGCAGTTCTTC	.	TRBV1	TRBJ2-1	.
CASSQGTEYNSPLHF	TGTGCCAGCAGCCAAGGGACAGAGTATAATTCACCCCTCCACTTT	.	TRBV3-1/TRBV3-2	TRBJ1-6	.
CASSLVARNTEAFF	TGTGCCAGCAGCTTGGTAGCCAGGAACACTGAAGCTTTCTTT	.	TRBV5-5	TRBJ1-1	.
CASSLIRGNEQFF	TGTGCCAGCAGTTTGATAAGGGGGAATGAGCAGTTCTTC	.	TRBV12-3/TRBV12-4	TRBJ2-1	.
CASSSGGYGRLRYGYTF	TGTGCCAGCAGTTCCGGGGGATACGGCAGGCTAAGGTATGGCTACACCTTC	.	TRBV6-7	TRBJ1-2	.
CASSYLRTGELFF	TGTGCCAGCAGTTACTTAAGGACAGGAGAACTGTTTTTT	few	TRBV6-5	TRBJ1-4	TRBD1
CASSPRSGAGNEQFF	TGTGCCAGCAGCCCACGTAGCGGGGCGGGGAATGAGCAGTTCTTC	.	TRBV7-2	TRBJ2-1	TRBD2